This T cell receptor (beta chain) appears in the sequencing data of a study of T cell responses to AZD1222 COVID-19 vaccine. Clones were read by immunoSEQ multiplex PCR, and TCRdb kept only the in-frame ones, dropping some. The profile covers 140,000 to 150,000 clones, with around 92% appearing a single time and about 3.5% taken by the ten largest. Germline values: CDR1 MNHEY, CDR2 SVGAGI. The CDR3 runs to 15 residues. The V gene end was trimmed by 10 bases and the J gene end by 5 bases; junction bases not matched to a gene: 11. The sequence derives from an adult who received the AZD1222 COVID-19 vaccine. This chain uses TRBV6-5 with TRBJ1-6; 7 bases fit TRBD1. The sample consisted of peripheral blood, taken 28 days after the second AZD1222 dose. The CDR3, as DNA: TGTGCCATCCGCCCTTCAAGGGGGCATAATTCACCCCTCCACTTT. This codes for CAIRPSRGHNSPLHF.